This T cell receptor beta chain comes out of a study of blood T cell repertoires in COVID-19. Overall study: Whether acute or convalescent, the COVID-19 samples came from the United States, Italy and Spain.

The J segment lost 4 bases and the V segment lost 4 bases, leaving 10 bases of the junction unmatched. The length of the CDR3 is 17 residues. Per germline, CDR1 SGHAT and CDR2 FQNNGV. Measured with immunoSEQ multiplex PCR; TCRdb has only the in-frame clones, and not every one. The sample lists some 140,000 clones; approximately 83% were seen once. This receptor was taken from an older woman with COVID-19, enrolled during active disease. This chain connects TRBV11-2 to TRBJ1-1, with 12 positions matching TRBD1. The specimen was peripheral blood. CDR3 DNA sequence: TGTGCCAGCAGCTCCTGGGACAGGGGGCGCGGGAGCACTGAAGCTTTCTTT. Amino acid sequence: CASSSWDRGRGSTEAFF.